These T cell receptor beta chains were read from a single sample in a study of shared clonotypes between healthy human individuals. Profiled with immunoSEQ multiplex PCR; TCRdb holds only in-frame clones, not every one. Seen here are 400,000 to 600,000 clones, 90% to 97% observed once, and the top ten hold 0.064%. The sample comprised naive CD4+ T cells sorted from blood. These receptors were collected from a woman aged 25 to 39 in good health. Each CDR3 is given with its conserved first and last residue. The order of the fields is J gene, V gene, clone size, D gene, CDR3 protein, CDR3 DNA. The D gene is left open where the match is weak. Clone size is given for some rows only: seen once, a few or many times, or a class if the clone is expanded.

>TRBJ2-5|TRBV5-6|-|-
CASTRGAVQETQYF
TGTGCCAGCACCAGGGGAGCCGTCCAAGAGACCCAGTACTTC
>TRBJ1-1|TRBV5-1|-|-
CASSLEAVNTEAFF
TGCGCCAGCAGCTTGGAGGCCGTCAACACTGAAGCTTTCTTT
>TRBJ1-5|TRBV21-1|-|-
CASSKAPPKLWSNQPQHF
TGTGCCAGCAGCAAAGCCCCCCCTAAACTATGGAGCAATCAGCCCCAGCATTTT
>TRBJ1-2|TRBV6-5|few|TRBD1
CASSRDRAYGYTF
TGTGCCAGCAGTCGGGACAGGGCTTATGGCTACACCTTC
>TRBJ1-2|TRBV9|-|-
CASSVMEQPYGYTF
TGTGCCAGCAGCGTGATGGAACAGCCATATGGCTACACCTTC
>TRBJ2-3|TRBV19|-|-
CASSIGAASGTDTQYF
TGTGCCAGTAGTATCGGGGCGGCGTCTGGCACAGATACGCAGTATTTT
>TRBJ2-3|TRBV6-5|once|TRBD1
CASSQHRGTDTQYF
TGTGCCAGCAGTCAGCACAGGGGAACAGATACGCAGTATTTT
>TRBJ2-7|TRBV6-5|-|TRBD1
CASLGRGRYEQYF
TGTGCCAGTCTAGGCAGGGGGCGCTACGAGCAGTACTTC
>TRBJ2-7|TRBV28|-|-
CASSLLEHSYEQYF
TGTGCCAGCAGTTTATTAGAACACTCCTACGAGCAGTACTTC
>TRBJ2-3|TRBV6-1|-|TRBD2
CASSEDLKWLAGEPTDTQYF
TGTGCCAGCAGTGAAGATTTAAAATGGCTAGCGGGAGAACCCACAGATACGCAGTATTTT
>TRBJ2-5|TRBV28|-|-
CASTLRWPQETQYF
TGTGCCAGCACCCTTAGATGGCCCCAAGAGACCCAGTACTTC
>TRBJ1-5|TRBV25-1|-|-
CASSEAPASGGRPQHF
TGTGCCAGCAGTGAAGCCCCGGCGTCTGGTGGGCGGCCCCAGCATTTT
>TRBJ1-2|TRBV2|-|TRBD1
CASSGTGPSPYGYTF
TGTGCCAGCAGTGGGACAGGGCCATCACCCTATGGCTACACCTTC
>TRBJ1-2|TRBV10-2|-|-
CASTGTNNQPNYGYTF
TGCGCCAGTACGGGCACAAATAACCAACCTAACTATGGCTACACCTTC
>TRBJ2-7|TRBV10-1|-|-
CASIPMGPLYEQYF
TGCGCCAGCATCCCGATGGGACCCCTCTACGAGCAGTACTTC
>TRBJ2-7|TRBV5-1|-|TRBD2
CASSSSSGRNGEQYF
TGCGCCAGCAGCTCCTCTAGCGGGAGAAATGGCGAGCAGTACTTC
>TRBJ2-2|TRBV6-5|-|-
CASSSGTRNTGELFF
TGTGCCAGCAGCAGCGGGACAAGAAACACCGGGGAGCTGTTTTTT
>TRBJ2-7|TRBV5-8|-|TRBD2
CASSPWEGRYEQYF
TGTGCCAGCAGCCCCTGGGAGGGCCGCTACGAGCAGTACTTC
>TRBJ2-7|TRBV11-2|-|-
CASSLNGGHEQYF
TGTGCCAGCAGCCTAAACGGGGGCCACGAGCAGTACTTC
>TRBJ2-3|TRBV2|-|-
CASSERNPRSTDTQYF
TGTGCCAGCAGTGAAAGGAATCCCCGCAGCACAGATACGCAGTATTTT
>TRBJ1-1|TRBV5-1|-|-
CASSTYRAGDTEAFF
TGCGCCAGCAGCACTTACAGGGCAGGAGACACTGAAGCTTTCTTT
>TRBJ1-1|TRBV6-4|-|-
CASSASANTEAFF
TGTGCCAGCAGTGCTTCAGCGAACACTGAAGCTTTCTTT
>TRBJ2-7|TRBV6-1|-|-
CASGLVRGYEQYF
TGTGCCAGCGGGTTAGTCAGGGGCTACGAGCAGTACTTC
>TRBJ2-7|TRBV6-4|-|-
CARRWAYEQYF
TGTGCCAGGAGGTGGGCTTACGAGCAGTACTTC
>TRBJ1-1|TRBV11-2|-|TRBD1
CASSSHRGRSTEAFF
TGTGCCAGCAGTTCCCACAGGGGTAGATCCACTGAAGCTTTCTTT
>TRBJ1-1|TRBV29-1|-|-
CSAGLRGNTEAFF
TGCAGCGCCGGACTCAGGGGAAACACTGAAGCTTTCTTT
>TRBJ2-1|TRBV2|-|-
CASMTVNNEQFF
TGTGCCAGCATGACGGTCAACAATGAGCAGTTCTTC
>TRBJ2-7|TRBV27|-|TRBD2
CASRTSGPRYEQYF
TGTGCCAGCAGGACTAGCGGACCTCGCTACGAGCAGTACTTC
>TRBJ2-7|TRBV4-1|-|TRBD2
CASSPPQREGYEQYF
TGCGCCAGCAGCCCCCCCCAGCGGGAGGGTTACGAGCAGTACTTC
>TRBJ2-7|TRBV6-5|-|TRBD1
CASSYSTGQFYEQYF
TGTGCCAGCAGTTACTCAACGGGACAGTTCTACGAGCAGTACTTC
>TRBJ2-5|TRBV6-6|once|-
CASSTDKETQYF
TGTGCCAGCAGTACCGACAAAGAGACCCAGTACTTC
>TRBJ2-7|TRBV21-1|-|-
CASRRQTSSYEQYF
TGTGCCAGCAGAAGACAGACGAGCTCCTACGAGCAGTACTTC
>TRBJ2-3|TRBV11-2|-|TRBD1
CASSLGDREFTQYF
TGTGCCAGCAGCTTAGGGGACAGGGAGTTCACGCAGTATTTT
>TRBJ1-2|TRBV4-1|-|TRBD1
CASSQEGQGAVNYGYTF
TGCGCCAGCAGCCAAGAGGGACAGGGGGCAGTTAACTATGGCTACACCTTC